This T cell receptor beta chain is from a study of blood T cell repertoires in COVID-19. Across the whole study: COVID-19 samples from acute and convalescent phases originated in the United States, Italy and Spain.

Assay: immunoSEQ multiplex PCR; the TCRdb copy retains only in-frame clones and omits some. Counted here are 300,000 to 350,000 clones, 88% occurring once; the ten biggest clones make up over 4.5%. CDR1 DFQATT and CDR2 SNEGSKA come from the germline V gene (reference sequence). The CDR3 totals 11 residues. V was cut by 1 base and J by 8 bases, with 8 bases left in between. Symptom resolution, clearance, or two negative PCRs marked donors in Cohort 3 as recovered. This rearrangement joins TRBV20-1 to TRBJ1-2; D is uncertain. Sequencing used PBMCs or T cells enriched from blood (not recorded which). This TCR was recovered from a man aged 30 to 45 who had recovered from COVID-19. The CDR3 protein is CSARGGQGYTF. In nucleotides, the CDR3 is TGCAGTGCTAGAGGTGGTCAGGGCTACACCTTC.